This T cell receptor beta chain originates from a study of blood T cells in healthy people across ages. Study results and caveats: There was no known CMV status for donors, so expanded clonotype changes were possibly confounded. Estimated diversity, derived from one million T cells, was regarded as an underestimate.

Primed by a sample-barcoded 5' primer and a J-beta primer mix, a second PCR proceeded for 7 to 11 cycles. TCRdb independently ran MiXCR on the 5' RACE reads; one entry per CDR3 protein. Among about 830,000 distinct CDR3 sequences listed, approximately 65% were seen once. V shed 0 bases and J shed 3 bases, with 9 bases lying between them. Germline values: CDR1 SGHDN, CDR2 FVKESK. The CDR3 extends over 15 amino acids. This clonotype has only a few counts. Its antigen is as yet unknown. The rearrangement links TRBV14 to TRBJ2-1; D possibly corresponds to TRBD2 (5 bases). This clonotype was obtained from a man aged 30 to 45 in good health. The sample was blood. CDR3 residues: CASSQEADYYNEQFF. In DNA, the CDR3 is TGTGCCAGCAGCCAAGAGGCAGACTACTACAATGAGCAGTTCTTC.